These 28 T cell receptor beta chains were all obtained from the same sample, sequenced in a study of T cell changes during pregnancy in multiple sclerosis (dated by TCRdb to between 2018 and 2021). The library was prepared using the immunoSEQ multiplex PCR assay. TCRdb retrieved this table from immuneACCESS and kept in-frame rearrangements only. Not all clones are present; in checked studies, unresolved V genes account for under half, and no reason is known for the remainder. This sample is represented by 85,000 to 100,000 clones; roughly 92% of them were singletons. Approximately 2.2% of the sample comes from the top ten. This specimen was peripheral blood, taken after pregnancy. The receptors were gathered from a female donor with multiple sclerosis, enrolled in a pregnancy study.

This chain links TRBV11-3 with TRBJ2-5; weak D call: TRBD1 (5 bases). This CDR3 contains 14 residues. Trimming removed 4 bases from V and 0 bases from J, with 9 bases in between. Germline loops: CDR1 SGHNT, CDR2 YENEEA. The chain's CDR3 is CASSSPGNQETQYF. The CDR3 DNA follows: TGTGCCAGCAGCTCGCCAGGGAACCAAGAGACCCAGTACTTC.

This chain joins TRBV12-5 and TRBJ1-3; TRBD1 agrees at 8 bases. This CDR3 has 15 residues. With V trimmed by 4 bases and J by 4 bases, 6 bases remained unmatched. Germline lookup yields CDR1 LGHNT and CDR2 FRNRAP. In DNA form, the CDR3 reads TGTGCTAGTGGTTGGGCAGGGGGCGCGGGAAACACCATATATTTT. It specifies CASGWAGGAGNTIYF.

CDR3 bases: TGTGCCTGGAAGTCGATGGACTCCTCCTACGAGCAGTACTTC. Translated: CAWKSMDSSYEQYF. The J gene is TRBJ2-7, the V gene TRBV30; possible D gene TRBD2, 5 bases. V dropped 4 bases and J dropped 0 bases, with 13 bases sitting between them. Germline V lookup: CDR1 GTSNPN, CDR2 SVGIG (reference sequence). The CDR3 contains 14 residues.

The J gene is TRBJ1-2, the V gene TRBV19, with 7 bases aligning to TRBD1. CDR1 and CDR2 from the germline V gene are LNHDA and SQIVND (reference sequence). The CDR3 is 13 residues long. V lost 4 bases, J lost 7 bases, and 6 bases stayed unmatched. CDR3 DNA: TGTGCCAGTAGTACCGGACAGGATGGTGGCTACACCTTC. It is translated as CASSTGQDGGYTF.

V gene TRBV7-3 combines with J gene TRBJ2-2; D possibly corresponds to TRBD2 (6 bases). Trimming left V 8 bases short and J 1 base short, with 11 bases between. Germline assignment: CDR1 SGHTA and CDR2 FQGTGA. This CDR3 region has 14 residues. The CDR3 DNA sequence: TGTGCCAGCGGGGACTCAGTGAACACCGGGGAGCTGTTTTTT. It codes for CASGDSVNTGELFF.

This clone was seen only once. This chain uses TRBV7-2 with TRBJ1-3, with D possibly TRBD1 on 5 matching bases. Deletions cut 3 bases from V and 3 bases from J, with 9 bases between. Germline CDR1 SGHTA, CDR2 FQGNSA. CDR3 length equals 14 residues. The CDR3 region has the DNA TGTGCCAGCAGCTTTAGGGGTAATGGAAACACCATATATTTT. Encoded protein: CASSFRGNGNTIYF.

J is TRBJ1-5 and V is TRBV30; maybe TRBD1 (5 bases). V was trimmed by 1 base and J by 7 bases, leaving 11 bases between them. The germline V gene has CDR1 GTSNPN and CDR2 SVGIG (reference sequence). The CDR3 spans 13 residues. The DNA for the CDR3 is TGTGCCTGGAGTGCCAGGGAAGAGCAGCCCCAGCATTTT. Its translation is CAWSAREEQPQHF.

This clone was seen just once. The V gene is TRBV7-2, the J gene TRBJ2-7; 11 nucleotides agree with TRBD2. Germline V lookup: CDR1 SGHTA, CDR2 FQGNSA. CDR3 length equals 16 residues. Unmatched junction bases numbered 7, after V lost 4 bases and J lost 2 bases. The CDR3 coding sequence is TGTGCCAGCAGCTCTCGACTAGCGGGACTTCCCTACGAGCAGTACTTC. Amino acids: CASSSRLAGLPYEQYF.

The chain links TRBV30 to TRBJ1-3, with D perhaps matching TRBD1 (6 bases). Trimming removed 3 bases at V and 0 bases at J, with 12 bases between. The CDR3 is 15 amino acids. Germline loops: CDR1 GTSNPN, CDR2 SVGIG (reference sequence). The CDR3 spells CAWRKTGYSGNTIYF. CDR3 sequence (DNA): TGTGCCTGGAGGAAGACAGGTTACTCTGGAAACACCATATATTTT.

The chain uses TRBV30 and TRBJ1-1; tentatively, D is TRBD1 (6 bases). This CDR3 contains 14 residues. V shed 4 bases and J shed 0 bases, with 12 bases lying between them. Germline CDR1 GTSNPN, CDR2 SVGIG (reference sequence). In DNA form, the CDR3 reads TGTGCCTGGATGCCGGGACACTTGAACACTGAAGCTTTCTTT. It translates to CAWMPGHLNTEAFF.

This chain links TRBV29-1 with TRBJ1-5; D is unclear. Germline loops: CDR1 SQVTM, CDR2 ANQGSEA. CDR3 length: 15 residues. V was cut by 7 bases and J by 0 bases, with 16 bases left in between. The CDR3 DNA reads TGCAGCGCTGTGGATAGTAGCTATAGCAATCAGCCCCAGCATTTT. As protein: CSAVDSSYSNQPQHF.

The chain carries TRBV6-1 and TRBJ2-4, with 7 bases that match TRBD2. There are 16 residues in the CDR3. Germline V gives CDR1 MNHNS, CDR2 SASEGT. J gave up 0 bases and V 0 bases, and 2 bases lay outside the gene matches. CDR3 coding DNA: TGTGCCAGCAGTGAAGCGACGGGAGGAGCCAAAAACATTCAGTACTTC. Protein product: CASSEATGGAKNIQYF.

This rearrangement joins TRBV21-1 to TRBJ1-2; the D call in the table, TRBD1, was not verified against the DNA. TRBV21-1 is flagged as a pseudogene. The CDR3 contains 15 residues. CDR3: CASSPTDSVGNGYTF. CDR3 DNA: TGTGCCAGCAGCCCGACAGACAGTGTCGGAAATGGCTACACCTTC.

This clone was picked up a small number of times. This CDR3 is CASSVATGGQSPLHF. The DNA for the CDR3 is TGTGCCAGCAGCGTAGCCACAGGGGGTCAGTCACCCCTCCACTTT. V and J are TRBV9 and TRBJ1-6; 8 bases align to TRBD1. The CDR3 extends over 15 amino acids. CDR1 and CDR2 (germline): SGDLS, YYNGEE. V lost 0 bases and J lost 10; bases outside the gene matches: 6. Complete variable domain (other parts from reference TRBV9 and TRBJ1-6): DSGVTQTPKHLITATGQRVTLRCSPRSGDLSVYWYQQSLDQGLQFLIQYYNGEERAKGNILERFSAQQFPDLHSELNLSSLELGDSALYFCASSVATGGQSPLHFGNGTRLTVT.

This chain connects TRBV5-6 to TRBJ2-1; TRBD2 is a possible D gene (5 bases). The V gene's germline CDR1 is SGHDT and CDR2 YYEEEE. The CDR3 is 13 amino acids. The V end lost 6 bases, the J end lost 9 bases, and 16 bases lay between the germline ends. For the CDR3, the DNA is TGTGCCAGCATCCCCACCCTGGGGAGTGAGCAGTTCTTC. It specifies CASIPTLGSEQFF.

This clone was seen a single time. The chain has TRBV19 and TRBJ1-2; possibly TRBD1 for D (6 bases). Germline-derived CDR1 and CDR2 are LNHDA and SQIVND (reference sequence). V was pared by 3 bases and J by 8 bases, with 19 bases between. There are 15 residues in the CDR3. For the CDR3, the DNA is TGTGCCAGTAGTATGGGGGGGGCAGGGGATCGCGGCTACACCTTC. Residues: CASSMGGAGDRGYTF.

CDR3 coding DNA: TGTGCCAGCTCACCTCGACAGGGGGCGACGGGGAACACTGAAGCTTTCTTT. Its protein is CASSPRQGATGNTEAFF. The chain employs TRBV18 and TRBJ1-1, with 10 bases fitting TRBD1. The CDR3 loop spans 17 amino acids. Per germline, CDR1 KGHSH and CDR2 LQKENI. The V and J ends lost 3 bases and 1 base, in that order; junction bases with no gene match: 8.

V gene TRBV27 combines with J gene TRBJ2-1, with D tentatively TRBD2 (6 bases). V gave up 5 bases and J gave up 6 bases, with 11 bases separating them. Germline V gene data show CDR1 as MNHEY and CDR2 as SMNVEV (reference sequence). The CDR3 contains 13 residues. The CDR3 protein is CASSTTRGNEQFF. In DNA, the CDR3 is TGTGCCAGCAGTACGACTAGGGGCAATGAGCAGTTCTTC.

The rearrangement links TRBV7-6 to TRBJ1-2; no firm D call. Germline assignment: CDR1 SGHVS and CDR2 FNYEAQ. V lost 4 bases to trimming and J lost 7 bases, with 7 bases between them. This CDR3 region has 11 residues. The CDR3 bases are TGTGCCAGCAGCTCTACCGGTGGCTACACCTTC. Amino acids: CASSSTGGYTF.

The CDR3 region is CASTDSGRKSSYNEQFF. The DNA of the CDR3 is TGTGCCAGCACCGATAGCGGGAGGAAAAGCTCCTACAATGAGCAGTTCTTC. V gene TRBV27 combines with J gene TRBJ2-1, with TRBD2 matching over 10 bases. With 7 bases clipped from V and 0 bases from J, the junction kept 9 bases outside the gene matches. The length of the CDR3 is 17 residues. The germline V gene encodes CDR1 MNHEY and CDR2 SMNVEV (reference sequence).

This clone has a single count. For the CDR3, the DNA is TGTGCCAGTAAGCGCGCGAGTGGGAGGGACCAGAAAACTTCAACTGAAGCTTTCTTT. Encoded protein: CASKRASGRDQKTSTEAFF. This chain joins TRBV19 and TRBJ1-1; possibly TRBD1 for D (5 bases). From germline, CDR1 is LNHDA and CDR2 SQIVND (reference sequence). The CDR3 covers 19 residues. V lost 7 bases and J lost 5, with 32 bases in between. Full variable domain (remainder filled in from reference TRBV19 and TRBJ1-1): DGGITQSPKYLFRKEGQNVTLSCEQNLNHDAMYWYRQDPGQGLRLIYYSQIVNDFQKGDIAEGYSVSREKKESFPLTVTSAQKNPTAFYLCASKRASGRDQKTSTEAFFGQGTRLTVV.

This rearrangement joins TRBV5-1 to TRBJ2-7; 7 positions match TRBD1. Trimming removed 4 bases from V and 2 bases from J; junction bases left unmatched: 6. Germline CDR1 reads SGHRS; CDR2 reads YFSETQ. The CDR3 contains 14 residues. Here the CDR3 DNA reads TGCGCCAGCAGCCCTTGGACAGGACCCTACGAGCAGTACTTC. It specifies CASSPWTGPYEQYF. Full variable domain (remainder filled in from reference TRBV5-1 and TRBJ2-7): KAGVTQTPRYLIKTRGQQVTLSCSPISGHRSVSWYQQTPGQGLQFLFEYFSETQRNKGNFPGRFSGRQFSNSRSEMNVSTLELGDSALYLCASSPWTGPYEQYFGPGTRLTVT.

This chain uses TRBV10-2 with TRBJ1-1; D is perhaps TRBD1 (5 bases). This CDR3 has 13 amino acids. Trimming cost V 3 bases and J 8 bases, with 13 bases left between them. The germline V gene has CDR1 WSHSY and CDR2 SAAADI. CDR3 region: CASSEQESLEAFF. CDR3 bases: TGCGCCAGCAGTGAACAGGAAAGCCTAGAAGCTTTCTTT.

The rearrangement links TRBV4-2 to TRBJ2-7; D might be TRBD2 (6 bases). This CDR3 is built from 13 residues. The V gene's germline CDR1 is LGHNA and CDR2 YNFKEQ. Trimming removed 2 bases from V and 3 bases from J, with 8 bases in between. The CDR3 reads CASSQRTNYEQYF. CDR3 bases: TGTGCCAGCAGCCAAAGGACTAACTACGAGCAGTACTTC.

The genes are TRBV2 and TRBJ1-1; 9 bases are shared with TRBD1. This CDR3 spans 13 amino acids. From germline, CDR1 is SNHLY and CDR2 FYNNEI. V gave up 7 bases and J gave up 6 bases; unmatched junction bases: 6. In nucleotides, the CDR3 is TGTGCCAGCACGGGACAGGGAGGGCCTGAAGCTTTCTTT. Residues: CASTGQGGPEAFF. The variable domain in full, with the rest retrieved from reference TRBV2 and TRBJ1-1, is EPEVTQTPSHQVTQMGQEVILRCVPISNHLYFYWYRQILGQKVEFLVSFYNNEISEKSEIFDDQFSVERPDGSNFTLKIRSTKLEDSAMYFCASTGQGGPEAFFGQGTRLTVV.

The chain joins TRBV4-3 to TRBJ2-4; 8 nucleotides match TRBD2. This CDR3 has 15 residues. From germline, CDR1 is LGHNA and CDR2 YSLEER. The V gene end was trimmed by 4 bases and the J gene end by 5 bases; junction bases not matched to a gene: 7. The CDR3 sequence is CASSRILAVENIQYF. In DNA, the CDR3 is TGCGCCAGCAGCCGAATACTAGCGGTAGAAAACATTCAGTACTTC.

The chain has TRBV6-5 and TRBJ2-5; D is unresolved. Trimming left V 5 bases short and J 5 bases short, with 9 bases between. The length of the CDR3 is 12 residues. In germline, CDR1 is MNHEY, CDR2 SVGAGI. CDR3 in DNA: TGTGCCAGCAGTGTCAGATCGGAGACCCAGTACTTC. Its translation is CASSVRSETQYF.

This rearrangement joins TRBV30 to TRBJ2-5; the D gene is possibly TRBD2 (6 bases). Germline values: CDR1 GTSNPN, CDR2 SVGIG (reference sequence). The CDR3 runs 10 residues. Written as DNA, the CDR3 is TGTTCAGCGGGCGAAGAGACCCAGTACTTC. The encoded protein is CSAGEETQYF.